One and the same sample provided the 18 T cell receptor beta chains below, sequenced in a study of OX40 agonist ivuxolimab in advanced cancers. Data came from immunoSEQ multiplex PCR; TCRdb stores just in-frame clones and leaves some out. The table records more than 60,000 clones, around 82% of them present only once. The material sequenced was CD4+ or CD8+ T cells sorted from blood, taken in a trial of the OX40 agonist ivuxolimab. The source is an adult with an advanced solid tumor such as melanoma, head and neck, liver or kidney cancer.

J is TRBJ2-1 and V is TRBV18; 10 bases fit TRBD2. With 1 base clipped from V and 6 bases from J, the junction kept 3 bases outside the gene matches. From germline, CDR1 is KGHSH and CDR2 LQKENI. The CDR3 is 15 amino acids. In DNA form, the CDR3 reads TGTGCCAGCTCACCACAGAGCGGGGGGGGCAATGAGCAGTTCTTC. Amino acids: CASSPQSGGGNEQFF.

The J gene is TRBJ1-4, the V gene TRBV25-1, with D perhaps matching TRBD1 (5 bases). With 5 bases removed from V and 0 bases from J, the gap between germline ends came to 10 bases. CDR1 MGHDK and CDR2 SYGVNS come from the germline V gene. This CDR3 spans 15 amino acids. The chain's CDR3 is CASSRTTATNEKLFF. For the CDR3, the DNA is TGTGCCAGCAGTCGTACGACAGCAACTAATGAAAAACTGTTTTTT.

The genes are TRBV5-4 and TRBJ1-4; D remains ambiguous. Germline V gives CDR1 SGHNT, CDR2 YYREEE (reference sequence). The CDR3 covers 16 residues. V was pared by 0 bases and J by 7 bases, with 16 bases between. CDR3 sequence reads: CASSLARSAVTEKLFF. CDR3 coding DNA: TGTGCCAGCAGCTTGGCTAGGTCGGCAGTGACTGAAAAACTGTTTTTT.

The sample holds a few counts of this clone. The J gene is TRBJ1-5, the V gene TRBV5-5; unclear D gene. Trimming stripped 1 base from V and 4 bases from J, with 15 bases between. The CDR3 length is 16 residues. CDR1 is SGHKS and CDR2 is YYEKEE in the germline V gene (reference sequence). This chain's CDR3 is CASSLWEGYGNQPQHF. CDR3 DNA sequence: TGTGCCAGCAGCTTGTGGGAAGGGTATGGTAATCAGCCCCAGCATTTT.

This clone was seen once. One end of the junction is discordant with germline, which a read error may explain. The genes are TRBV7-7 and TRBJ2-5; weak D call: TRBD2 (5 bases). The CDR3 is 15 residues long. Germline CDR1 and CDR2: SSHAT and FNYEAQ (reference sequence). CDR3 region: CASSLALGRRETQYF. The CDR3 nucleotides read TGTGCTAGCAGCTTAGCGCTAGGGCGTAGGGAGACCCAGTACTTC.

The V gene is TRBV9, the J gene TRBJ1-2; D possibly corresponds to TRBD1 (5 bases). The CDR3 loop spans 15 amino acids. CDR1 SGDLS and CDR2 YYNGEE come from the germline V gene. Trimming left V 0 bases short and J 1 base short, with 10 bases between. CDR3 region: CASSVGLGGNYGYTF. For the CDR3, the DNA is TGTGCCAGCAGCGTAGGCCTGGGGGGTAACTATGGCTACACCTTC.

The CDR3 sequence is CASSMAGRETQYF. DNA for the CDR3: TGTGCCAGTAGTATGGCAGGGAGAGAGACCCAGTACTTC. The chain is built from TRBV19 and TRBJ2-5; D assignment may be TRBD1 or TRBD2 (5 bases each). The germline CDR1 and CDR2 sequences are LNHDA and SQIVND (reference sequence). With 3 bases removed from V and 4 bases from J, the gap between germline ends came to 9 bases. This CDR3 is built from 13 residues.

The J gene is TRBJ2-6, the V gene TRBV27, with D possibly matching TRBD2 (6 bases). The CDR3 has 21 residues. The germline CDR1 and CDR2 sequences are MNHEY and SMNVEV (reference sequence). V was clipped by 2 bases and J by 0 bases, with 23 bases between them. The CDR3 DNA follows: TGTGCCAGCAGTTTAAGAGGGTCCGGGACTCACACCAACTCTGGGGCCAACGTCCTGACTTTC. This encodes CASSLRGSGTHTNSGANVLTF.

V and J are TRBV6-1 and TRBJ2-3; 10 bases map to TRBD1. The CDR3 covers 16 residues. The ends lost 2 bases at V and 5 bases at J; junction bases unmatched: 7. The germline gives CDR1 MNHNS, CDR2 SASEGT. The CDR3 reads CASSEKGGTGVDTQYF. The CDR3 region has the DNA TGTGCCAGCAGTGAAAAGGGCGGGACAGGGGTAGATACGCAGTATTTT.

This sequence joins TRBV2 and TRBJ1-1; no firm D call. Trimming shortened V by 7 bases and J by 5 bases, and 14 bases separated the two germline ends. The CDR3 is made up of 13 amino acids. Germline V gene data show CDR1 as SNHLY and CDR2 as FYNNEI. The CDR3 here is CASKAGGKTEAFF. CDR3 in DNA: TGTGCCAGCAAGGCGGGAGGGAAGACTGAAGCTTTCTTT.

V usage is TRBV19 and J usage is TRBJ1-2; TRBD1 is a possible D gene (5 bases). This CDR3 region has 13 residues. Germline V lookup: CDR1 LNHDA, CDR2 SQIVND (reference sequence). V was trimmed by 3 bases and J by 5 bases, leaving 10 bases between them. Written as DNA, the CDR3 is TGTGCCAGTAGTATGATGGGGGAATATGGCTACACCTTC. Amino acid sequence: CASSMMGEYGYTF.

This chain joins TRBV7-2 and TRBJ2-1; the D is unclear. Germline values: CDR1 SGHTA, CDR2 FQGNSA. This CDR3 has 13 residues. Trimming removed 2 bases at V and 5 bases at J, with 7 bases between. Here the CDR3 reads CASSLTTDNEQFF. CDR3 bases: TGTGCCAGCAGCTTAACTACGGACAATGAGCAGTTCTTC.

The V and J genes are TRBV19 and TRBJ1-5; weak D call: TRBD1 (5 bases). With 2 bases removed from V and 0 bases from J, the gap between germline ends came to 8 bases. The CDR3 covers 15 residues. Germline CDR1 is LNHDA and CDR2 is SQIVND (reference sequence). The CDR3 DNA is TGTGCCAGTAGTATATTGGACATTAGCAATCAGCCCCAGCATTTT. It encodes CASSILDISNQPQHF.

The CDR3 nucleotides read TGTGCCAGCAGCTTATATCCCGATAACTACGAGCAGTACTTC. This gives the protein CASSLYPDNYEQYF. V and J are TRBV7-9 and TRBJ2-7; D gene unclear. The CDR3 is made up of 14 amino acids. Germline lookup yields CDR1 SEHNR and CDR2 FQNEAQ (reference sequence). V lost 2 bases and J 3 bases, leaving 11 bases between the germline ends.

This clone was detected once. This CDR3 reads CASSIDPGTGWSSYNEQFF. The CDR3 DNA is TGTGCCAGTAGTATAGATCCCGGGACAGGGTGGAGCTCCTACAATGAGCAGTTCTTC. This sequence joins TRBV19 and TRBJ2-1, with 9 nucleotides matching TRBD1. There are 19 residues in the CDR3. In germline, CDR1 is LNHDA, CDR2 SQIVND (reference sequence). V lost 0 bases, J lost 0 bases, and 9 bases stayed unmatched. The entire variable domain, with the rest obtained from reference TRBV19 and TRBJ2-1, is as follows: DGGITQSPKYLFRKEGQNVTLSCEQNLNHDAMYWYRQDPGQGLRLIYYSQIVNDFQKGDIAEGYSVSREKKESFPLTVTSAQKNPTAFYLCASSIDPGTGWSSYNEQFFGPGTRLTVL.

This chain connects TRBV5-4 to TRBJ1-4; D is undetermined. Germline CDR1 and CDR2: SGHNT and YYREEE (reference sequence). The CDR3 covers 18 residues. The V gene lost 0 bases and the J gene lost 0 bases, with 15 bases spanning the gap. CDR3 loop: CASSLDVSGAATNEKLFF. Here the CDR3 DNA reads TGTGCCAGCAGCTTGGATGTGTCTGGCGCTGCAACTAATGAAAAACTGTTTTTT.

The chain uses TRBV19 and TRBJ1-2; perhaps TRBD1 as D (5 bases). The CDR3 covers 13 residues. Germline CDR1 reads LNHDA; CDR2 reads SQIVND (reference sequence). Deletions cut 9 bases from V and 0 bases from J, with 11 bases between. The CDR3 here is CASREPSNYGYTF. The CDR3 DNA reads as TGTGCCAGCAGGGAACCCTCTAACTATGGCTACACCTTC. Based on the CDR3 plus reference TRBV19 and TRBJ1-2, the full variable domain is DGGITQSPKYLFRKEGQNVTLSCEQNLNHDAMYWYRQDPGQGLRLIYYSQIVNDFQKGDIAEGYSVSREKKESFPLTVTSAQKNPTAFYLCASREPSNYGYTFGSGTRLTVV.

The chain links TRBV5-5 to TRBJ2-4, with 11 bases that match TRBD1. With 2 bases clipped from V and 9 bases from J, the junction kept 7 bases outside the gene matches. The CDR3 has 15 residues. CDR1 is SGHKS, CDR2 YYEKEE, per germline (reference sequence). The chain's CDR3 is CASSLFGQGATIQYF. The CDR3 DNA follows: TGTGCCAGCAGCTTATTTGGACAGGGGGCAACCATTCAGTACTTC.